The clone carrying this TCR beta chain was seen once. This entry comes from a study of cytomegalovirus exposure and HLA in healthy donors. Produced via immunoSEQ multiplex PCR; TCRdb's table is partial and in-frame only. Among 230,000 or so clones, around 90% were seen once, and the ten largest hold 2.9%. CDR1 is SGHRS and CDR2 is YFSETQ in the germline V gene. The CDR3 contains 20 residues. The V segment lost 0 bases and the J segment 1 base; nucleotides outside the gene matches: 16. The sequencing sample was made of PBMCs. The sequence derives from a woman younger than 35 in good health and CMV-seronegative. The rearrangement joins TRBV5-1 to TRBJ2-3; TRBD2 matches 8 bases. CDR3 region: CASSLGYGAGDFGGTDTQYF. The CDR3 nucleotides read TGCGCCAGCAGCTTGGGTTATGGAGCGGGGGACTTTGGTGGCACAGATACGCAGTATTTT.